This T cell receptor (beta chain) originates from a study of cytomegalovirus exposure and HLA in healthy donors (dated by TCRdb to about 2017). Context from the whole study: In an earlier analysis of around 540 of the donors, less than 350 Gb of sequence data and 90 million to 120 million unique TCR beta sequences from about 190 million T cells were reported. Roughly 290 gigabases of sequencing data and roughly 81 million unique TCR sequences made up an early release that covered some 640 HLA-typed donors. Of the roughly 390 genotyped donors, 65% to 90% were placed in the genetic ancestry cluster associated with self-reported Caucasian donors. The study aimed to test whether signatures of past pathogen exposure could be identified by cataloging public T cell receptors. The T cell repertoires of around 670 subjects were profiled by immunosequencing and related to cytomegalovirus serostatus. Besides the first cohort of more than 650 subjects, a separate validation cohort made up of over a hundred different subjects was used. To predict cytomegalovirus infection status, the study combined high-throughput TCR immunosequencing, statistical association of individual TCRs with disease status, and machine learning. A later analysis re-examined previously published TCR beta repertoires from roughly 720 donors and added high-resolution HLA genotyping to investigate patterns of TCR occurrence. Rather than using new phenotypic data, the later analysis identified candidate immune exposures from TCR beta sequences and from how often those sequences occurred across donors. An earlier analysis of fewer than 750 of the donors used high-throughput TCR beta sequencing to judge whether each TCR beta V gene segment behaved as functional or pseudogenic. Alongside the repertoire data, information on donor age, sex, ethnicity and CMV serostatus was compiled. A later genetic analysis took genome-wide SNP genotypes for 398 of the 666 donors and used that subset as a discovery cohort. All discovery cohort repertoires had been generated on a single sequencing platform. HLA typing included class I and class II loci at four-digit resolution. Typing coverage differed by locus: A, B, C, DRB1 and DQB1 were typed in roughly 620-640 donors, DQA1 in 522, DPA1 in some 610, and DPB1 in 450 to 480. A handful of DR-DQ haplotypes were handled as single units for association and clustering because linkage in the cohort was strong. On average, roughly 250,000 unique TCR beta nucleotide sequences were sequenced per donor among about 400 genotyped donors of the cohort, with 15% to 20% of those sequences being non-productive. The study at large found these results: In a later analysis, TCR association rates were found to vary across HLA loci, with the most associated TCRs seen for DRB1 alleles and the fewest for HLA-C alleles. Broadly in line with IMGT annotations, most TCR beta V segments showed up in productive rearrangements about 90% or about 30% of the time in an earlier analysis of approximately 640 of the donors. Compared with equally common non-associated chains, HLA-associated TCR beta chains in a later analysis were more clonally expanded and had lower generation probabilities. Because HLA typing was unavailable for some donors at each locus, only the typed subset was used in association tests. Roughly uniform sequencing depth across donors was assumed in presence/absence analyses, although this assumption may not hold. The authors suggested that the approach could potentially be extended to other disease states and immunological phenotypes. The classifier was reported to diagnose cytomegalovirus status with high specificity and sensitivity in both the original and validation cohorts. CMV serostatus was the only immune exposure information available for the cohort. A later analysis found that most CMV-associated TCR beta chains appeared HLA-restricted, with HLA associations seemingly driven largely by CMV exposure. Assigning TCR associations to individual alleles was difficult when HLA alleles, especially DR and DQ, strongly co-occurred. A further reported finding was that TCR beta sequences accurately predicted the HLA-A and HLA-B alleles for most subjects in the first cohort. The study listed 150 to 200 TCR beta chains as associated with cytomegalovirus. While some public TCRs were present in many individuals, most TCR sequences turned up only very rarely across donors. According to a later analysis, parvovirus B19, influenza, CMV and Epstein-Barr virus appeared linked to several top co-occurrence clusters. An association between a missense DCLRE1C variant and V-gene and J-gene trimming of TCR beta chains was found in a later genetic analysis and replicated in an independent cohort. This cohort had only TCR beta chains sequenced, and the lack of alpha or paired-chain data limited which features could be detected. A later analysis associated some 17,000 TCR beta sequences with specific HLA alleles at a false discovery rate of 0.05. In vitro tests confirmed that a few of the cytomegalovirus-associated TCR beta chains recognize cytomegalovirus antigens. Approximately 16 rarely observed V segments, including chromosome 9 orphons, were excluded from the earlier analysis of some 590 of the donors because counts were too low. Because the 87-base-pair reads could not distinguish some IMGT-functional V segments, including TRBV6-2 and TRBV6-3, those segments were excluded. In a later genetic analysis, fewer N-insertions in productive TCRs were reported among donors in an Asian-associated ancestry cluster than the 666-donor mean. Linkage disequilibrium might explain the correlated functional status among segregating V segments, but an unknown experimental factor could not be excluded. A group of highly shared sequence variants was considered likely to be a technical artifact of the sequencing pipeline.

The germline V gene (reference sequence) gives CDR1 as SEHNR and CDR2 as FQNEAQ. The CDR3 numbers 15 residues from cysteine through phenylalanine. Only the CDR3 part of the read is kept: 45 bases, read in frame from the first base. Trimming leaves V shorter by 5 bases and J shorter by 5 bases, with the junction holding 11 bases beyond the gene matches. Libraries were constructed by the immunoSEQ multiplex PCR assay. For the multiplex PCR, a mixture combining 60 forward primers for TCR Vbeta segments and 13 reverse primers for TCR Jbeta segments was used. The CDR3 region of rearranged TCR beta genes was amplified from genomic DNA with a multiplex PCR assay. On the Illumina HiSeq System, the amplified TCR beta libraries were sequenced as 87-base-pair reads. The authors' analysis ran thus. Across the 500 to 750 repertoires, a later analysis counted some 81 million unique TCR beta chains, 9.5 million to 13 million of which were shared by at least two donors. A nearest-neighbor algorithm error-corrected the raw reads and collapsed the reads into unique sequences, merging closely related sequences to remove PCR and sequencing errors. Alignment of CDR3 sequences to IMGT reference sequences was used to assign V, D and J gene segments. For a sequence to be retained, a match of at least six nucleotides to both a V gene segment and a J gene segment was required. A rearrangement counted as productive if the CDR3 had no stop codons and remained in frame with V and J, and every other rearrangement counted as non-productive. CDR3 was defined according to IMGT convention as the region running from the second conserved V-encoded cysteine to the conserved J-encoded phenylalanine. In an earlier analysis of around 600 of the donors, sequences lacking an unambiguous match to a single V gene segment were excluded. In an earlier analysis of 587 of the donors, a V segment was called functional when productive rearrangements were above 56.7%, and segregating when the standard deviation between donors exceeded 5%. A statistical classification framework was developed to diagnose cytomegalovirus status using the catalog of TCR beta chain sequences. In a later analysis, V and J genes were assigned by comparing TCR nucleotide sequences against IMGT/GENE-DB human TR gene sequences. In a later analysis, CDR3 sequences and most-parsimonious VDJ recombination scenarios were assigned using the TCRdist pipeline. In a later analysis, every TCR beta chain was defined by the combination of its CDR3 amino acid sequence and its V-gene family, and reads without a unique V-gene family were dropped. To address suspected cross-contamination and a sequencing artifact, a later analysis removed around 600 highly shared, low-generation-probability nucleotide sequences. In a later analysis, a clonal expansion index was calculated for each public chain from normalized within-repertoire ranks of inferred template counts. Generation probabilities in a later analysis came from a VDJ recombination model fitted to out-of-frame rearrangements, and those results were checked against IGoR. Hypergeometric tests were used in a later analysis to score TCR-TCR, TCR-HLA and TCR-CMV co-occurrence, with a repertoire-size bias correction applied to the TCR pairs. False discovery rates were estimated in a later analysis by permuting HLA or CMV assignments 20 times. In a later analysis, co-occurring TCRs were grouped using DBSCAN, with TCRdist sequence similarity added in when clustering inside HLA-allele-positive subsets. Co-occurrence clustering excluded repertoires with fewer than 30,000 or more than 120,000 public chains, plus five with anomalous nucleotide sharing. Not all clones reach the TCRdb copy of this immuneACCESS table, which keeps in-frame sequences only. Checked studies attribute under half of the gap to unresolved V genes and leave the rest unexplained. For V, J and clone size, that table is used; D and trimming come from the DNA. Counted in this sample were roughly 76,000 clones; roughly 85% of them appeared once. Of the sample, about 2.5% is held by the ten largest clones.

The cohort comprised hundreds of healthy bone marrow donors. All cohort members were sampled while nominally healthy, although unrecorded immune exposures were likely present. The donor was CMV seronegative and was included in the group of a few hundred seronegative cohort members. A peripheral blood sample was provided by each donor, and peripheral blood mononuclear cells were used for TCR beta sequencing. Genomic DNA was extracted from the blood cell samples with the Qiagen DNeasy Blood Extraction Kit. Turning to this clone: This receptor's antigen is unknown. No quality values exist for individual bases; no much larger clone is one base distant.

The receptor was derived from a man aged 25 to 40 in good health and CMV-seronegative. The V and J segments used are TRBV7-9 and TRBJ2-7; TRBD1 agrees with 8 junctional bases. The specimen was PBMCs. DNA sequence: TGTGCCAGCAGCCCCCCCACAGGGGGAAACGACGAGCAGTACTTC. Its product reads: CASSPPTGGNDEQYF.